The source of this T cell receptor (beta chain) is a study of blood T cells in healthy people across ages. Overall study results and limits: The long-lived group displayed more naive CD4+ cells, plus higher diversity, than the aged donors did. TCR beta diversity tracked closely with naive T cell percentage.

Together with a sample-barcoded 5' primer, a J-beta primer mix was included in a second PCR lasting about 7 to 12 cycles. Through a template-switch adaptor with 12 random nucleotides, each cDNA molecule received a tag. TCRdb independently ran MiXCR on the 5' RACE reads; one entry per CDR3 protein. The data show 980,000 or so distinct CDR3 sequences, around 48% seen once. No fewer than 7 million PBMCs went into each sample. V lost 4 bases and J lost 11, with 29 bases in between. The V gene's germline CDR1 is LGHNA and CDR2 YNFKEQ. The CDR3 runs to 17 residues. A word on this clonotype: The antigen is unknown. This may stem from a read error, because a much larger clone lies one nucleotide away.

V and J are TRBV4-2 and TRBJ2-5, with a weak D call TRBD2 (6 bases). This TCR came from a man under 40 in good health. Sequencing was performed on blood. The CDR3 is CASSLTGRSGPNNEQYF. DNA for the CDR3: TGTGCCAGCAGCCTGACCGGGCGTAGCGGACCCAACAATGAGCAGTACTTC.